Each of the 26 T cell receptor beta chains below was sequenced from the same sample in a study of blood T cell repertoires in COVID-19. Libraries were prepared by immunoSEQ multiplex PCR; TCRdb keeps only in-frame clonotypes and omits some of them. The sample includes fewer than 350,000 clones, 65% to 90% seen only once; the top ten take 4% to 5.5%. Input material: PBMCs or T cells enriched from blood (not recorded which). Every receptor here comes from a woman between 35 and 50 years old with acute COVID-19.

The chain has TRBV27 and TRBJ1-1, with 9 bases aligning to TRBD1. The germline gives CDR1 MNHEY, CDR2 SMNVEV (reference sequence). V lost 0 bases and J lost 7; bases outside the gene matches: 0. The CDR3 runs to 13 residues. CDR3 amino acids: CASSLSTGGEAFF. The DNA of the CDR3 is TGTGCCAGCAGTTTATCGACAGGGGGTGAAGCTTTCTTT.

V gene TRBV7-9 combines with J gene TRBJ2-7; TRBD1 aligns across 8 bases. CDR1 is SEHNR and CDR2 is FQNEAQ in the germline V gene (reference sequence). The CDR3 has 16 amino acids. The V and J ends lost 10 bases and 0 bases, in that order; junction bases with no gene match: 14. The DNA of the CDR3 is TGTGCCACCTCCCCGGGTGGGACAGGCTTCTCCTACGAGCAGTACTTC. It codes for CATSPGGTGFSYEQYF. The full variable domain, completed using reference TRBV7-9 and TRBJ2-7, is DTGVSQNPRHKITKRGQNVTFRCDPISEHNRLYWYRQTLGQGPEFLTYFQNEAQLEKSRLLSDRFSAERPKGSFSTLEIQRTEQGDSAMYLCATSPGGTGFSYEQYFGPGTRLTVT.

This clone was counted only a few times. The rearrangement joins TRBV27 to TRBJ2-5; 9 nucleotides line up with TRBD2. Unmatched junction bases numbered 8, after V lost 6 bases and J lost 6 bases. CDR3 length: 14 residues. Germline loops: CDR1 MNHEY, CDR2 SMNVEV (reference sequence). This CDR3 reads CASSPSGIGKTQYF. As DNA, the CDR3 is TGTGCCAGCAGCCCTAGCGGGATAGGGAAGACCCAGTACTTC.

The chain recombines TRBV6-5 with TRBJ2-6; TRBD1 matches 7 bases. The CDR3 is made up of 16 amino acids. Trimming cost V 1 base and J 6 bases; bases outside gene matches: 6. Germline values: CDR1 MNHEY, CDR2 SVGAGI. CDR3 in amino acids: CASSYLSQGVANVLTF. The CDR3 coding sequence is TGTGCCAGCAGTTACTTAAGTCAGGGGGTGGCCAACGTCCTGACTTTC.

This chain joins TRBV2 and TRBJ2-1; the D is unclear. The length of the CDR3 is 13 residues. Germline CDR1 SNHLY, CDR2 FYNNEI. The germline V and J ends were trimmed by 8 bases and 10 bases, with 18 bases remaining between them. This CDR3 is CASASYLALEQFF. The DNA of the CDR3 is TGTGCCAGCGCAAGCTACCTCGCCTTGGAGCAGTTCTTC.

This clone has more than one count but fewer than ten. The chain employs TRBV5-5 and TRBJ1-2; possibly TRBD1 for D (6 bases). CDR1 and CDR2 (germline): SGHKS, YYEKEE (reference sequence). V gave up 2 bases and J gave up 8 bases, with 13 bases separating them. This CDR3 contains 13 residues. The CDR3 sequence is CASSFTDSHGYTF. The CDR3 nucleotides read TGTGCCAGCAGCTTTACGGACAGTCACGGCTACACCTTC. The entire variable domain, with the rest obtained from reference TRBV5-5 and TRBJ1-2, is as follows: DAGVTQSPTHLIKTRGQQVTLRCSPISGHKSVSWYQQVLGQGPQFIFQYYEKEERGRGNFPDRFSARQFPNYSSELNVNALLLGDSALYLCASSFTDSHGYTFGSGTRLTVV.

This rearrangement joins TRBV6-2 or TRBV6-3 to TRBJ1-2; 8 nucleotides line up with TRBD1. The V gene end was trimmed by 4 bases and the J gene end by 4 bases; junction bases not matched to a gene: 8. CDR3 size: 15 residues. Germline V lookup: CDR1 MNHEY, CDR2 SVGEGT. In DNA, the CDR3 is TGTGCCAGCAGTTTCAGACAGGGGAGTATCTATGGCTACACCTTC. It translates to CASSFRQGSIYGYTF.

Only a few counts were recorded for this clone. The J gene is TRBJ1-1, the V gene TRBV20-1; D perhaps matches TRBD1 (6 bases). V was cut by 3 bases and J by 6 bases, with 11 bases left in between. CDR1 is DFQATT, CDR2 SNEGSKA, per germline (reference sequence). This CDR3 is 12 amino acids long. CDR3 sequence (DNA): TGCAGTGCTAGTGGGGGGGGCGCTGAAGCTTTCTTT. As protein: CSASGGGAEAFF.

A remark on this clone: At one boundary the junction diverges from the germline segment, which might be a read error. The V gene is TRBV7-2, the J gene TRBJ1-1; 8 nucleotides agree with TRBD1. In germline, CDR1 is SGHTA, CDR2 FQGNSA. The CDR3 totals 11 residues. CDR3 sequence: CASSLVGTGPF. Here the CDR3 DNA reads TGTGCCAGCAGCTTAGTCGGGACAGGTCCCTTT.

The chain combines TRBV7-9 with TRBJ2-7; 8 nucleotides match TRBD1. Unmatched junction bases numbered 9, after V lost 6 bases and J lost 2 bases. CDR1 SEHNR and CDR2 FQNEAQ come from the germline V gene (reference sequence). CDR3 length equals 15 residues. The CDR3: CASRLKGQGPYEQYF. The DNA for the CDR3 is TGTGCCAGCAGGCTCAAAGGACAGGGTCCCTACGAGCAGTACTTC.

V gene TRBV6-5 combines with J gene TRBJ2-7, with TRBD1 identical over 9 bases. Germline CDR1 is MNHEY and CDR2 is SVGAGI. The CDR3 length is 14 residues. After removal of 6 bases from V and 5 bases from J, the junction contained 8 bases not matched to a gene. The DNA of the CDR3 is TGTGCCAGCAGCCTACGGGACAGGGCGCACGAGCAGTACTTC. It translates to CASSLRDRAHEQYF.

The chain is built from TRBV4-3 and TRBJ2-1; 11 bases match TRBD2. This CDR3 contains 18 residues. Per germline, CDR1 LGHNA and CDR2 YSLEER. V was pared by 0 bases and J by 0 bases, with 4 bases of the junction left unmatched. The CDR3 DNA follows: TGCGCCAGCAGCCAAGATTTAGCGGGGGGGGGCTCCTACAATGAGCAGTTCTTC. Translated: CASSQDLAGGGSYNEQFF.

The J gene is TRBJ1-1, the V gene TRBV18; TRBD1 matches at 9 bases. The ends lost 6 bases at V and 5 bases at J; junction bases unmatched: 10. The CDR3 spans 15 residues. Germline V gene data show CDR1 as KGHSH and CDR2 as LQKENI. CDR3 DNA: TGTGCCAGCTCCCCGGGACAGGGCCGGGGTACTGAAGCTTTCTTT. Its protein product is CASSPGQGRGTEAFF.

CDR3 in DNA: TGTGCCAGCAGCTCGGCGGGGGAGCAGTACTTC. Residues: CASSSAGEQYF. This chain uses TRBV5-6 with TRBJ2-7; D is possibly TRBD2 (6 bases). This CDR3 is built from 11 residues. Looked up from germline, CDR1 is SGHDT and CDR2 is YYEEEE. V lost 3 bases to trimming and J lost 7 bases, with 8 bases between them.

The V and J genes are TRBV10-3 and TRBJ1-2; 9 nucleotides match TRBD1. CDR1 is ENHRY, CDR2 SYGVKD, per germline. This CDR3 contains 15 residues. V shed 7 bases, J shed 3 bases, and the junction held 9 bases outside the gene matches. The CDR3 loop reads CAITRGQGWDYGYTF. CDR3 sequence (DNA): TGTGCCATCACAAGGGGACAGGGCTGGGACTATGGCTACACCTTC.

V and J are TRBV27 and TRBJ2-2; TRBD1 is a possible D gene (6 bases). Germline assignment: CDR1 MNHEY and CDR2 SMNVEV (reference sequence). The V end was cut by 9 bases, the J end by 1 base, with 12 bases between. The CDR3 is made up of 14 amino acids. CDR3 amino acids: CASLDRQNTGELFF. In nucleotides, the CDR3 is TGTGCCAGTCTGGACAGACAGAACACCGGGGAGCTGTTTTTT.

The chain couples TRBV20-1 to TRBJ2-1; D remains unclear. The germline gives CDR1 DFQATT, CDR2 SNEGSKA (reference sequence). Trimming removed 3 bases at V and 7 bases at J, with 13 bases between. The CDR3 consists of 13 residues. For the CDR3, the DNA is TGCAGTGCTAGTTTGCGACGGGTTAATGAGCAGTTCTTC. It is translated as CSASLRRVNEQFF.

This clone is a singleton in its sample. This rearrangement joins TRBV5-4 to TRBJ1-1; D unresolved. This CDR3 comprises 14 residues. V lost 2 bases, J lost 1 base, and 9 bases lay in between. The V gene's germline CDR1 is SGHNT and CDR2 YYREEE (reference sequence). The chain's CDR3 is CASSLSPGNTEAFF. The CDR3, as DNA: TGTGCCAGCAGCTTATCTCCGGGGAACACTGAAGCTTTCTTT.

The J gene is TRBJ1-5, the V gene TRBV2, with 8 bases aligning to TRBD1. V was pared by 8 bases and J by 6 bases, with 12 bases of the junction left unmatched. Per the germline V gene, CDR1 is SNHLY and CDR2 is FYNNEI. This CDR3 comprises 15 residues. The CDR3 bases are TGTGCCAGCTCAAGTACTGACAGGGGCGGTCAGCCCCAGCATTTT. Its translation: CASSSTDRGGQPQHF.

This chain links TRBV7-2 with TRBJ2-4; D perhaps matches TRBD2 (6 bases). The germline gives CDR1 SGHTA, CDR2 FQGNSA. The CDR3 runs 16 residues. V lost 3 bases and J 0 bases, leaving 12 bases between the germline ends. CDR3 nucleotide sequence: TGTGCCAGCAGCTTCCGGAGGGATCGAGCCAAAAACATTCAGTACTTC. The encoded protein is CASSFRRDRAKNIQYF.

The chain carries TRBV7-2 and TRBJ2-2; no clear D gene. Germline CDR1 and CDR2: SGHTA and FQGNSA. CDR3 length: 13 amino acids. Trimming removed 2 bases at V and 5 bases at J, with 6 bases between. The CDR3 spells CASSLMTTGELFF. For the CDR3, the DNA is TGTGCCAGCAGCTTAATGACTACCGGGGAGCTGTTTTTT.

The CDR3 region has the DNA TGTGCCCGGGAGGAGGATACACCCCTCCACTTT. Protein sequence: CAREEDTPLHF. The J gene is TRBJ1-6, the V gene TRBV19; no clear D gene. CDR1 is LNHDA, CDR2 SQIVND, per germline (reference sequence). V shed 11 bases and J shed 11 bases, with 13 bases lying between them. The CDR3 has 11 amino acids.

The rearrangement links TRBV5-1 to TRBJ2-3; no clear D gene. CDR3 size: 14 residues. Trimming left V 4 bases short and J 4 bases short, with 13 bases between. The V gene's germline CDR1 is SGHRS and CDR2 YFSETQ. CDR3 sequence: CASSVNRLADTQYF. CDR3 bases: TGCGCCAGCAGCGTTAACAGATTGGCAGATACGCAGTATTTT. Filled out from reference TRBV5-1 and TRBJ2-3, the complete variable domain reads KAGVTQTPRYLIKTRGQQVTLSCSPISGHRSVSWYQQTPGQGLQFLFEYFSETQRNKGNFPGRFSGRQFSNSRSEMNVSTLELGDSALYLCASSVNRLADTQYFGPGTRLTVL.

The CDR3 loop is CASSRSGGDYNEQFF. The CDR3 coding sequence is TGTGCCAGCAGCCGAAGCGGGGGGGATTACAATGAGCAGTTCTTC. V is TRBV7-3 and J is TRBJ2-1; 10 bases are shared with TRBD2. CDR3 length equals 15 residues. Germline V gene data show CDR1 as SGHTA and CDR2 as FQGTGA. The V segment lost 5 bases and the J segment 4 bases; nucleotides outside the gene matches: 5.

The V call is TRBV11-3, the J call TRBJ1-1; 9 bases fit TRBD1. Germline CDR1 reads SGHNT; CDR2 reads YENEEA. The V and J ends lost 4 bases and 11 bases, in that order; junction bases with no gene match: 8. The CDR3 contains 13 residues. CDR3 protein: CASSSSRDREAFF. The CDR3 region has the DNA TGTGCCAGCAGCTCGTCCCGGGACAGGGAGGCTTTCTTT.

This clone was seen a single time. This chain uses TRBV14 with TRBJ1-1; TRBD1 matches at 7 bases. V dropped 4 bases and J dropped 1; count of bases not matched to a gene: 9. The germline CDR1 and CDR2 sequences are SGHDN and FVKESK. The CDR3 sequence is 16 residues long. The CDR3 DNA is TGTGCCAGCAGCCCGAGACAGGGATTGGGGAACACTGAAGCTTTCTTT. This sequence encodes CASSPRQGLGNTEAFF.